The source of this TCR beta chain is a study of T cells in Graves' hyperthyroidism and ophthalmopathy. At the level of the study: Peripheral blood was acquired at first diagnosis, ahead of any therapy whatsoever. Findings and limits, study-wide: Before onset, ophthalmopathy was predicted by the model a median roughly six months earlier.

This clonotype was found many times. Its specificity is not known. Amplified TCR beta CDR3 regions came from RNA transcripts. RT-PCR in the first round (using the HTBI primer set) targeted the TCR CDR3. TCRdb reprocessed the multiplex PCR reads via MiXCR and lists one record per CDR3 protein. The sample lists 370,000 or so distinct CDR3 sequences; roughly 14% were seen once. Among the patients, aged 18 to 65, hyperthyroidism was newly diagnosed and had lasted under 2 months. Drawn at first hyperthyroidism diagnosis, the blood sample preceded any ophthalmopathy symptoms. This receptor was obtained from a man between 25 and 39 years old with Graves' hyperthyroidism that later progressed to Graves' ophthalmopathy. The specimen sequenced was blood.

CDR3 coding DNA: TGTGCCAGCAGTTTAGGGGGAACCTATAATTCACCCCTCCACTTT. It specifies CASSLGGTYNSPLHF. The J gene is TRBJ1-6, the V gene TRBV28; D possibly corresponds to TRBD1 (5 bases). Germline-derived CDR1 and CDR2 are MDHEN and SYDVKM. The CDR3 consists of 15 residues. With 2 bases removed from V and 2 bases from J, the gap between germline ends came to 7 bases.